Shown below are 8 T cell receptor beta chains from a single sample sequenced in a study of blood T cells in healthy people across ages. A sample-barcoded 5' primer and a J-beta primer mix were used in a second PCR of roughly 7 to 11 cycles. TCRdb reprocessed the 5' RACE reads via MiXCR and lists one record per CDR3 protein. The profile shows 1.5 million to 2 million distinct CDR3 sequences, about 30% of them singletons. Sequences were obtained from blood. These receptors originate from a woman aged 30 to 39 in good health.

This clonotype was observed many times. This chain uses TRBV7-9 with TRBJ1-4; the D gene is possibly TRBD1 (5 bases). CDR1 and CDR2 from the germline V gene are SEHNR and FQNEAQ (reference sequence). Trimming removed 6 bases from V and 4 bases from J, with 12 bases in between. This CDR3 is 14 amino acids long. The CDR3 bases are TGTGCCAGCAGTTACACAGGATTTAATGAAAAACTGTTTTTT. This translates into CASSYTGFNEKLFF.

V and J are TRBV3-1 and TRBJ1-2; 9 nucleotides align to TRBD1. The CDR3 is 14 amino acids. After removal of 4 bases from V and 4 bases from J, the junction contained 4 bases not matched to a gene. Germline V gives CDR1 LGHDT, CDR2 YNNKEL (reference sequence). Here the CDR3 reads CASSLRTGAYGYTF. Here the CDR3 DNA reads TGTGCCAGCAGCCTAAGGACAGGGGCCTATGGCTACACCTTC.

The rearrangement joins TRBV20-1 to TRBJ1-4; D is uncertain. Germline CDR1 reads DFQATT; CDR2 reads SNEGSKA (reference sequence). The CDR3 length is 12 residues. This CDR3 is CAGMEINEKLFF. Here the CDR3 DNA reads TGCGCGGGGATGGAGATTAATGAAAAACTGTTTTTT.

Note on this clonotype: This may be a read error: a much more frequent sequence differs by one nucleotide. The J gene is TRBJ2-1, the V gene TRBV10-3; 13 positions agree with TRBD2. There are 14 residues in the CDR3. Trimming took 6 bases from V and 13 from J; bases not matched to a gene: 9. The germline gives CDR1 ENHRY, CDR2 SYGVKD. DNA for the CDR3: TGTGCCATCAGAGGGACTAGCGGGGTGGAGACCCAGTTCTTC. Protein sequence: CAIRGTSGVETQFF.

V gene TRBV6-5 combines with J gene TRBJ1-5; 7 bases line up with TRBD1. From germline, CDR1 is MNHEY and CDR2 SVGAGI. CDR3 size: 15 residues. With V trimmed by 0 bases and J by 5 bases, 4 bases remained unmatched. The CDR3 bases are TGTGCCAGCAGTTACTCGCGACAGGGACATCAGCCCCAGCATTTT. It encodes CASSYSRQGHQPQHF.

The chain links TRBV7-9 to TRBJ1-2, with TRBD1 matching over 7 bases. The germline V gene encodes CDR1 SEHNR and CDR2 FQNEAQ (reference sequence). The CDR3 spans 15 residues. The V and J ends lost 5 bases and 4 bases, in that order; junction bases with no gene match: 10. The CDR3 sequence is CASSIRQGLAYGYTF. As DNA, the CDR3 is TGTGCCAGCAGCATAAGACAGGGCCTGGCCTATGGCTACACCTTC.

Comment on this clonotype: At one end the junction does not follow the germline gene, possibly because of a read error. The chain joins TRBV20-1 to TRBJ2-5, with D possibly TRBD2 on 6 matching bases. The CDR3 extends over 12 amino acids. Germline V gene lookup returns CDR1 DFQATT and CDR2 SNEGSKA (reference sequence). The CDR3 reads CRASDPQETQYF. The DNA of the CDR3 is TGCAGGGCTAGCGATCCCCAAGAGACCCAGTACTTC.

The rearrangement links TRBV12-3 or TRBV12-4 to TRBJ2-3; D is undetermined. This CDR3 has 13 residues. Trimming left V 7 bases short and J 3 bases short, with 11 bases between. CDR3 in amino acids: CASKDHLTDTQYF. The DNA for the CDR3 is TGTGCCAGCAAGGACCACCTGACAGATACGCAGTATTTT.